This T cell receptor beta chain was recovered during a study of CD8+CD57+ T cells in acquired aplastic anemia. Study context: Mean yield of DNA from sorted CD4+ and CD8+ cells was 3.2 ug.

Study-wide points: Researchers report that fewer than 35 CD8+ CDR3 sequences appeared in both patients and controls. Patients were compared with controls for CD8+ Simpson's diversity, and no significant difference emerged.

In germline, CDR1 is SNHLY, CDR2 FYNNEI. The CDR3 has 13 amino acids. The ends lost 10 bases at V and 6 bases at J; junction bases unmatched: 7. Investigators profiled TCR beta VDJ and CDR3 from genomic DNA template. TCRdb re-called the reads through MiXCR, storing one row per CDR3 protein. Among about 170,000 distinct CDR3 sequences listed, 55% to 70% were seen once. About this clonotype itself: Antigen unknown.

The rearrangement links TRBV2 to TRBJ2-1; 9 nucleotides align to TRBD2. The sequence came from a human donor in good health. Sequenced sample: sorted CD4+, CD8+, or CD8+CD57+ T cells (not recorded which) from PBMCs. CDR3: CATGTSWVNEQFF. CDR3 sequence (DNA): TGTGCCACCGGGACTAGCTGGGTCAATGAGCAGTTCTTC.